The 11 T cell receptor beta chains in this list originate from one sample, sequenced in a study of molecular identifiers for immune sequencing clone quantification. A single record per CDR3 protein comes from TCRdb applying MiXCR to the PCR reads. The repertoire holds about half a million distinct CDR3 sequences, with 20% to 25% as singletons. The material sequenced was naive CD8+ T cells from blood, with Jurkat cell RNA spiked in. Subset meaning: FACS-sorted CD8+CD4-CCR7+CD45RA+ naive T cells. These receptors were taken from a human donor in good health. Some libraries in this study had Jurkat cell RNA spiked in.

In this sample, this clonotype turned up many times. The chain recombines TRBV12-3 or TRBV12-4 with TRBJ1-5, with TRBD1 matching over 8 bases. This CDR3 contains 15 residues. V was clipped by 5 bases and J by 5 bases; unmatched bases: 8. The CDR3 protein is CASSSDRGADQPQHF. CDR3 nucleotides: TGTGCCAGCAGTAGTGACAGGGGTGCTGATCAGCCCCAGCATTTT.

In this sample, this clonotype turned up many times. The chain recombines TRBV2 with TRBJ1-1; D is undetermined. CDR1 is SNHLY, CDR2 FYNNEI, per germline. V lost 4 bases to trimming and J lost 3 bases, with 12 bases between them. The CDR3 consists of 14 residues. The CDR3 loop is CASSVYLVDTEAFF. CDR3 nucleotides: TGTGCCAGCAGTGTATATCTGGTGGACACTGAAGCTTTCTTT.

This clonotype was observed many times. The rearrangement links TRBV3-1 to TRBJ2-3, with 7 positions matching TRBD2. CDR3 length: 15 amino acids. With V trimmed by 1 base and J by 4 bases, 5 bases remained unmatched. The germline CDR1 and CDR2 sequences are LGHDT and YNNKEL (reference sequence). The CDR3 DNA sequence: TGTGCCAGCAGCCAAGCAGCGGGATCCCCAGATACGCAGTATTTT. It encodes CASSQAAGSPDTQYF.

This clonotype was detected many times. The chain has TRBV14 and TRBJ2-7; possible D gene TRBD2, 5 bases. From germline, CDR1 is SGHDN and CDR2 FVKESK. The CDR3 length is 11 residues. V lost 5 bases and J lost 3, with 5 bases in between. This CDR3 is CASSDYYEQYF. For the CDR3, the DNA is TGTGCCAGCAGCGACTACTACGAGCAGTACTTC.

As to this clonotype: A much larger clone differs by one base, so this may be a read error. Because the CDR3 is missing its conserved closing phenylalanine or tryptophan, this is likely a read error. Written as DNA, the CDR3 is TGTGCCAGCAGTCCGGGGACGGAAACCTACGAGCAGTACTTA. This codes for CASSPGTETYEQYL. The gene calls are TRBV27 and TRBJ2-7; tentatively, D is TRBD1 or TRBD2 (5 bases each). The germline V gene has CDR1 MNHEY and CDR2 SMNVEV (reference sequence). V lost 5 bases and J lost 2, with 13 bases in between. CDR3 length: 14 amino acids.

The chain recombines TRBV5-5 with TRBJ1-5; possibly TRBD1 for D (6 bases). V lost 2 bases and J lost 3, with 12 bases in between. The CDR3 spans 15 residues. CDR1 and CDR2 (germline): SGHKS, YYEKEE (reference sequence). CDR3 protein: CASSLGNRDNQPQHF. DNA for the CDR3: TGTGCCAGCAGCTTAGGGAACAGGGACAATCAGCCCCAGCATTTT.

J is TRBJ2-7 and V is TRBV5-1; perhaps TRBD2 as D (6 bases). The CDR3 spans 14 residues. The germline V and J ends were trimmed by 7 bases and 0 bases, with 14 bases remaining between them. Germline values: CDR1 SGHRS, CDR2 YFSETQ. CDR3 nucleotides: TGCGCCAGCGCCCCCTACGGGGGCTCCTACGAGCAGTACTTC. This sequence encodes CASAPYGGSYEQYF.

This clonotype was found many times. The rearrangement uses TRBV6-2 or TRBV6-3 and TRBJ2-3; D may be TRBD2 (5 bases). V was clipped by 8 bases and J by 3 bases, with 15 bases between them. Germline V gene sequence: CDR1 MNHEY, CDR2 SVGEGT. This CDR3 spans 14 amino acids. CDR3 amino acids: CASEKGVWTDTQYF. The CDR3 DNA follows: TGTGCCAGCGAGAAGGGAGTATGGACAGATACGCAGTATTTT.

This clonotype has a single count. At one end, the junction sequence differs from germline, possibly due to a read error. This rearrangement joins TRBV27 to TRBJ2-7; D might be TRBD1 or TRBD2, each matching 5 bases. This CDR3 is 14 amino acids long. Germline lookup yields CDR1 MNHEY and CDR2 SMNVEV (reference sequence). CDR3 in amino acids: CASSYGTSAYGQYF. The CDR3 region has the DNA TGTGCCAGCAGTTATGGGACCTCCGCCTACGGGCAGTACTTC.

This clonotype came up a few times. This chain uses TRBV27 with TRBJ2-1; 8 bases are shared with TRBD2. J lost 7 bases, V lost 5 bases, and 7 bases had no gene match. This CDR3 comprises 14 residues. Per the germline V gene, CDR1 is MNHEY and CDR2 is SMNVEV (reference sequence). CDR3 DNA sequence: TGTGCCAGCAGTAGGGCTAGCGGGCTAAATGAGCAGTTCTTC. Its protein is CASSRASGLNEQFF.

Many counts were recorded for this clonotype. The chain couples TRBV12-3 or TRBV12-4 to TRBJ1-1, with D perhaps matching TRBD1 (6 bases). Trimming took 2 bases from V and 6 from J, leaving 13 bases between them. The CDR3 is made up of 14 amino acids. The CDR3: CASSLSGVGSEAFF. In DNA, the CDR3 is TGTGCCAGCAGTTTATCAGGGGTCGGGTCTGAAGCTTTCTTT.